The 6 T cell receptor beta chains below come from one sample, sequenced in a study of blood T cell repertoires in COVID-19. Repertoires were generated with immunoSEQ multiplex PCR, while TCRdb's copy carries only in-frame clones and drops some. There are about 100,000 clones in the sample; roughly 80% occur only once, and 9.8% lies in the top ten. Sequenced: peripheral blood. These receptors were taken from a man aged 55-75 years with active or convalescent COVID-19.

This chain connects TRBV7-9 to TRBJ2-5; D perhaps matches TRBD2 (6 bases). The CDR3 has 15 amino acids. Looked up from germline, CDR1 is SEHNR and CDR2 is FQNEAQ (reference sequence). The V end was cut by 5 bases, the J end by 5 bases, with 18 bases between. For the CDR3, the DNA is TGTGCCAGCAGCCCGCCGAGAGGGGCGGGGGAGACCCAGTACTTC. Protein sequence: CASSPPRGAGETQYF.

The chain is built from TRBV9 and TRBJ2-1; 8 bases line up with TRBD2. Germline V lookup: CDR1 SGDLS, CDR2 YYNGEE. The CDR3 length is 15 residues. Losses at the gene ends were 3 bases for V and 8 bases for J; bases not matched to a gene: 10. CDR3 DNA: TGTGCCAGCAGCGCCTGGGGGACTAGTACATATGAGCAGTTCTTC. It is translated as CASSAWGTSTYEQFF.

This chain uses TRBV6-2 or TRBV6-3 with TRBJ2-5; 8 bases map to TRBD2. The CDR3 runs 15 residues. V trimming: 5 bases; J trimming: 5 bases; junction bases outside the gene matches: 10. The germline CDR1 and CDR2 sequences are MNHEY and SVGEGT. The CDR3 protein is CASSGPGGSVETQYF. CDR3 DNA sequence: TGTGCCAGCAGTGGGCCGGGGGGGTCAGTGGAGACCCAGTACTTC.

Here the CDR3 DNA reads TGTGCCAGCAGTTACCAGGGGGTGGACGAGCAGTACTTC. Translating gives CASSYQGVDEQYF. This chain links TRBV2 with TRBJ2-7; 7 bases match TRBD1. J lost 5 bases, V lost 5 bases, and 6 bases had no gene match. Germline CDR1 and CDR2: SNHLY and FYNNEI. There are 13 residues in the CDR3.

The rearrangement uses TRBV18 and TRBJ2-7, with 7 bases lining up with TRBD2. Trimming removed 5 bases from V and 2 bases from J; junction bases left unmatched: 0. Germline loops: CDR1 KGHSH, CDR2 LQKENI. CDR3 length equals 12 residues. CDR3 bases: TGTGCCAGCTCAGCGGGAGCCTACGAGCAGTACTTC. The encoded protein is CASSAGAYEQYF.

The CDR3 loop is CASSRLAGDPATDTQYF. Written as DNA, the CDR3 is TGTGCCAGCAGCCGACTAGCGGGAGACCCCGCCACAGATACGCAGTATTTT. This chain joins TRBV27 and TRBJ2-3; 12 nucleotides match TRBD2. This CDR3 has 17 residues. V lost 6 bases and J lost 2; bases outside the gene matches: 9. CDR1 and CDR2 from the germline V gene are MNHEY and SMNVEV (reference sequence).